This T cell receptor beta chain was sequenced in a study of HIV-infected patients and healthy controls (dated by TCRdb to the mid-2010s). Study-level background: The study tested whether deep TCR repertoire sequencing of HIV patients' small blood samples could capture immune perturbation and reconstitution. Study-wide findings and limitations: Both the Jaccard index and the count of highly shared sequences showed that healthy controls shared more CDR3s between individuals than HIV+ patients did. Compared with controls, HIV-infected patients showed significantly different mean usage of eight alpha and eight beta V genes. In size-matched repertoire data, the apparent post-therapy recovery of the Gini index in HIV-infected patients was not replicated. Slight age and sex profile differences between the study cohorts did not explain the observed diversity differences. Healthy control repertoires showed roughly threefold more distinct CDR3s and higher Shannon diversity than untreated HIV+ repertoires. Processing included only sixteen HIV-infected individuals, and this was regarded by the authors as a major limit on how widely the findings apply. HIV-infected repertoires showed significantly elevated mean Gini indices relative to controls, which possibly reflects oligoclonality. Alpha-beta chain pairing was not determined in the samples. MAIT cell alpha-chain CDR3s were present at high frequency in healthy controls but severely depleted in HIV+ repertoires. HIV-associated CDR3s exhibited a significant reduction in frequency during therapy, whereas CMV-associated CDR3s exhibited no significant change, although the majority increased in frequency. The dynamics of distinct T-cell subpopulations could not be separated, and sequencing depth was restricted, because whole blood was used. Comparisons were complicated by unequal numbers of distinct sequences between patients and controls, and rare events from HIV-infected data were overweighted by size-matching. HLA typing of donors was not performed in the study.

Whole blood was used without fractionating the cells, so the repertoire represented all peripheral T cells without sorting. Ten uninfected healthy donors were sampled as controls, and two fifths of these ten donors were sampled twice about 13 weeks apart. For RNA extraction, about 2.3 ml of peripheral blood was collected into Tempus tubes. The TURBO-DNase kit was used to remove leftover genomic DNA, and GLOBINclear was used to deplete globin mRNA. CDR1 and CDR2 are read off the germline V gene (reference sequence) as DFQATT and SNEGSKA. Spanning cysteine to phenylalanine, the CDR3 consists of 21 amino acids. Only the CDR3 portion is preserved as DNA: 63 bases, with reading frame beginning at the first base. Germline trimming: 5 bases from V, 0 bases from J; junction bases outside gene matches: 18. This clonotype was counted many times. No antigen is known for it. No quality values exist for individual bases; no much larger clone is one base distant.

500 ng RNA was reverse transcribed with SuperScript III using primers against the alpha and beta constant regions. Separate alpha and beta chain libraries were generated by chain-specific third strand synthesis with multiplexing indices. The protocol used a single primer pair to amplify all rearrangements within a chain, which avoided primer bias, and attached molecular barcodes to each cDNA molecule. The SP2 sequencing primer site and a random hexamer were carried on a 5' RACE adapter, to which purified cDNA was joined by T4 RNA Ligase 1. The authors primed second strand synthesis from the SP2 site with Phusion polymerase and used slow temperature ramps to favor optimal annealing. Two random hexamer sequences, both added before amplification and joined together, made up the 12-nucleotide barcode of each molecule. P5 and P7 adapter elements plus a second index were added in a short first PCR, which was followed by an approximately 20-cycle amplification PCR with P5s and P7 primers. The libraries went through 25 to 35 PCR cycles in total, were quantified on a Qubit, were sized on a Bioanalyzer, and were diluted to 4 nM. The normalized libraries were sequenced on an Illumina MiSeq using 2 x 250 paired-end kits. Into around 9.5 ul Tris-Cl, the reverse transcription reactions were eluted following cleanup on MinElute columns. The adapter ligations were run for 23 hours at 16 degrees C, and AMPure XP beads at a 1:1 ratio were afterwards used to clean them. The authors' pipeline ran thus. A modified Decombinator processed the demultiplexed FASTQ files and output V, J, insert and barcode information. Sequences that shared a barcode but differed from the dominant sequence were discarded as errors, and original cDNA molecules were estimated by counting barcodes clustered at Levenshtein distance 3. For downstream analyses, the R packages ineq, vegan, igraph and RCytoscape were used, along with IMGT nomenclature and CDR3 definitions. V gene usage was computed over distinct sequences, each TCR counted once to avoid skew from clonal expansion. Similarity networks connected unique CDR3 amino acid sequences within a donor whenever two sequences differed by a single Levenshtein edit. In the repertoires, a search was made for a compiled set of published HIV-specific CDR3s (more than 90 alpha, several hundred beta) and CMV-specific CDR3s (under 14 alpha, about 250 beta). Random subsampling to size-matched repertoires showed patients' decreased diversity was not caused by their lower sequence numbers. In-frame beta chains were kept once TCRdb had trimmed the public reads at Q25 with fastp and called clones with MiXCR. Each entry merges the rows of one CDR3 protein and shows their most common DNA and genes. V and J calls and clone size were set by TCRdb, not the authors. This sample lists roughly 20,000 distinct CDR3 sequences; 10% to 15% were detected once. The ten largest clones add up to 11% of the sample.

In this chain, TRBV20-1 is recombined with TRBJ2-1; TRBD2 agrees with 14 junctional bases. The origin of this receptor is an adult in good health. Sample: blood. The nucleotide sequence is given as TGCAGTGCTTTACCTGTGTATCGACTAGCGGGGGGGTCAAGCTCCTACAATGAGCAGTTCTTC. Translation gives CSALPVYRLAGGSSSYNEQFF.